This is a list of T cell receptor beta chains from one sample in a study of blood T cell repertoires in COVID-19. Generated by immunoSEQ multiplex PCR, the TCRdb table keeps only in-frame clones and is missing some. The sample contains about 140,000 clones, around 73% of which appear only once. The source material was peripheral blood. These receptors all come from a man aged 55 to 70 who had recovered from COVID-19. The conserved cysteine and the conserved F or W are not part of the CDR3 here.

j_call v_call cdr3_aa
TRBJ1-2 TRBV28 ASSFRRQDGYT
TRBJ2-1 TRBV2 ARGLAANNEQF
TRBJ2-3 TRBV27 ASSSPGTGGTDTQY
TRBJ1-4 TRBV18 ASSQGTGNGEKLF
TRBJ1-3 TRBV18 ASSAAAGNTIY
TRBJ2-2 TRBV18 ASSLTGSNTGELF
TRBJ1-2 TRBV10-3 AIRVATGQGADGYT
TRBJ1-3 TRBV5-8 ASSFRRDGNTIY
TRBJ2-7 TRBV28 ASRPAPGQIYEQY
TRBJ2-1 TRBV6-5 ASSFGRGLYNEQF
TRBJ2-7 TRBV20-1 SPIGNEQY
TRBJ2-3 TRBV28 ASSLEGGSEDTQY
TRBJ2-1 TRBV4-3 ASSQSPLLYNEQF
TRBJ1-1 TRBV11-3 ASSLDGVSEAF
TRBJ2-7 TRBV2 ASSLGQGREQY
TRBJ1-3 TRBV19 ASSSVGNTIY
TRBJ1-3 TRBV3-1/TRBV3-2 ASSSTTGSGNTIY
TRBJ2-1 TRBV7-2 ASSGRRVGLAGENEQF
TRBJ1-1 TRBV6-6 ASRGGGTEAF
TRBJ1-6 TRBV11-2 ASSPRQGWNSPLH
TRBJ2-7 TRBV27 ASGLQGSSSYEQY
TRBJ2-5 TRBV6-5 ASRRDRVGQETQY
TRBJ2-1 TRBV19 ASGGGSGREQF
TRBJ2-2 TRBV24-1 ATSDSRTGPGELF
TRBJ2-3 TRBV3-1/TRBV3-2 ASSPSTGYTDTQY
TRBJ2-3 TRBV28 AGELTGLAGRGVGDTQY
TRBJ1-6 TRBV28 ASSLGPRSSYNSPLH
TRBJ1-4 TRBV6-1 ASSEANREREKLF
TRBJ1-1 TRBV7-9 ASSTGTGLTEAF
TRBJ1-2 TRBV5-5 ASSFQGDSYGYT
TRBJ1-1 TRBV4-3 ASSQESRGEAF
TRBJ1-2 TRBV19 ATSRRSNYGYT
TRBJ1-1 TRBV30 AWSVILGNTEAF
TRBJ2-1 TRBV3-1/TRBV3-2 ASSPAGTSHSEQF
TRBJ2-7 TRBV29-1 SVQGGLKLAGPYEQY
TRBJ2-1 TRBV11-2 ASSSTSPYEQF
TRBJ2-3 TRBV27 ASRRDRGFGDTQY
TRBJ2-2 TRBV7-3 ASSLNPAGHTGELF
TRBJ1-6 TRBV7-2 ASRPMSRSPLH
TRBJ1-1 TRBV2 ASSDLGRNKGAF
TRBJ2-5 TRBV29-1 SVDSRPGQPETQY
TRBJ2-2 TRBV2 ASSPAEAGELF
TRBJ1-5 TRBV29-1 SVSAGGGLQPQH
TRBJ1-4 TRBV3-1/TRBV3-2 ASSAAGGSNEKLF
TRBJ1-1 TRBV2 ASSRVTEAF
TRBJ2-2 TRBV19 ASRDRGNGELF
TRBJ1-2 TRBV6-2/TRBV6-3 ASSYPGQPLYT
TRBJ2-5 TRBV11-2 ASSLGRETQY
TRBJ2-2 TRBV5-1 ASSLDRNTGELF